Presented here are 29 T cell receptor beta chains from one specimen sequenced in a study of T cells after posttransplantation cyclophosphamide. Using immunoSEQ multiplex PCR, the repertoire was profiled, and TCRdb retains in-frame clones only, with some absent. The record shows about 10,000 clones for this sample, with no singletons present. Cyclophosphamide on days +3 and +4 followed busulfan-fludarabine conditioning and a marrow graft. Sequencing used PBMCs, obtained after allogeneic stem cell transplant with posttransplant cyclophosphamide. These receptors originate from a female patient aged 40-49 years who received an allogeneic stem cell transplant from a related donor, was CMV-positive, and had no GVHD. Some of the T cells might come from the graft donor.

This clone has a count of ten or more. The J gene is TRBJ2-7, the V gene TRBV4-1, with 8 bases aligning to TRBD1. V was clipped by 2 bases and J by 5 bases; unmatched bases: 14. CDR1 and CDR2 from the germline V gene are MGHRA and YSYEKL. CDR3 length equals 17 residues. CDR3 DNA sequence: TGCGCCAGCAGCCAACCGGACAGGGCCACCCACCTAGACGAGCAGTACTTC. This codes for CASSQPDRATHLDEQYF.

This clone was seen many times. The genes are TRBV5-6 and TRBJ1-1, with D possibly matching TRBD1 (6 bases). The CDR3 contains 14 residues. CDR1 is SGHDT and CDR2 is YYEEEE in the germline V gene. V lost 1 base, J lost 2 bases, and 9 bases lay in between. Here the CDR3 DNA reads TGTGCCAGCAGCTTGAGGACAGAAAACACTGAAGCTTTCTTT. Protein sequence: CASSLRTENTEAFF.

This clone was observed many times. The chain carries TRBV27 and TRBJ2-7; 7 bases align to TRBD1. The CDR3 is 13 residues long. The germline V gene has CDR1 MNHEY and CDR2 SMNVEV (reference sequence). Trimming cost V 9 bases and J 1 base; bases outside gene matches: 6. The CDR3 spells CASRRQGSYEQYF. The CDR3, as DNA: TGTGCCAGTCGTCGACAGGGATCCTACGAGCAGTACTTC.

This clone was detected many times. V is TRBV9 and J is TRBJ1-1; perhaps TRBD1 as D (6 bases). The CDR3 has 15 residues. Germline V CDR1 and CDR2: SGDLS, YYNGEE. V was clipped by 0 bases and J by 4 bases, with 13 bases between them. The CDR3 spells CASSVVQGGSTEAFF. The DNA for the CDR3 is TGTGCCAGCAGCGTAGTACAGGGAGGAAGCACTGAAGCTTTCTTT.

This clone was seen many times. The chain is built from TRBV5-1 and TRBJ1-3; D is uncertain. The CDR3 has 15 amino acids. Per the germline V gene, CDR1 is SGHRS and CDR2 is YFSETQ. V was clipped by 2 bases and J by 0 bases, with 9 bases between them. CDR3 protein: CASSFRPSSGNTIYF. CDR3 nucleotide sequence: TGCGCCAGCAGCTTCAGGCCCAGCTCTGGAAACACCATATATTTT.

This clone was seen repeatedly, ten times or more. The V call is TRBV5-5, the J call TRBJ2-7; D is uncertain. CDR3 length: 12 amino acids. Germline V gene data show CDR1 as SGHKS and CDR2 as YYEKEE (reference sequence). V shed 3 bases and J shed 3 bases, with 7 bases lying between them. In DNA, the CDR3 is TGTGCCAGCAGCTATTACAGCTACGAGCAGTACTTC. This gives the protein CASSYYSYEQYF.

This clone appeared many times. The J gene is TRBJ2-7, the V gene TRBV27; TRBD2 matches 7 bases. With V trimmed by 8 bases and J by 0 bases, 10 bases remained unmatched. The CDR3 runs to 15 residues. CDR1 is MNHEY and CDR2 is SMNVEV in the germline V gene (reference sequence). The CDR3 DNA reads TGTGCCAGCGCCTCTGGGGGGGGGACCTCCTACGAGCAGTACTTC. Its protein is CASASGGGTSYEQYF.

Ten or more counts support this clone. The CDR3 protein is CASSLITGTSPYEQYF. In nucleotides, the CDR3 is TGTGCCAGCAGCTTGATCACCGGGACTAGCCCCTACGAGCAGTACTTC. This chain joins TRBV7-9 and TRBJ2-7, with 9 bases matching TRBD2. This CDR3 is built from 16 residues. Germline-derived CDR1 and CDR2 are SEHNR and FQNEAQ (reference sequence). Trimming removed 3 bases from V and 2 bases from J; junction bases left unmatched: 8.

This clone was recorded at least ten times. In nucleotides, the CDR3 is TGTGCCAGCAGCCGGACTAGAGCGAACACCGGGGAGCTGTTTTTT. Amino acids: CASSRTRANTGELFF. The rearrangement joins TRBV7-2 to TRBJ2-2, with 7 bases fitting TRBD2. The CDR3 is 15 amino acids. The germline CDR1 and CDR2 sequences are SGHTA and FQGNSA. J gave up 0 bases and V 5 bases, and 3 bases lay outside the gene matches.

This clone was detected many times. CDR3 DNA: TGTGCCAGCAGCTTCCCCATGACTAGACACGAGCAGTACTTC. Protein sequence: CASSFPMTRHEQYF. The chain employs TRBV7-9 and TRBJ2-7; possible D gene TRBD2, 6 bases. Trimming took 3 bases from V and 5 from J, leaving 14 bases between them. The CDR3 runs 14 residues. Germline assignment: CDR1 SEHNR and CDR2 FQNEAQ (reference sequence).

At least ten counts were recorded for this clone. This specimen includes other DNA sequences encoding the same CDR3. The rearrangement joins TRBV9 to TRBJ2-7, with 7 nucleotides matching TRBD1. The CDR3 extends over 15 amino acids. Germline V lookup: CDR1 SGDLS, CDR2 YYNGEE. Trimming removed 4 bases from V and 2 bases from J; junction bases left unmatched: 9. The CDR3 DNA reads TGTGCCAGCAGCTTCAAACAGGGGACGGCCTACGAGCAGTACTTC. The encoded protein is CASSFKQGTAYEQYF.

Many counts were recorded for this clone. As DNA, the CDR3 is TGTGCCAGCAGCCCAAACGTCGGGGTGGGTGAGCAGTTCTTC. This translates into CASSPNVGVGEQFF. The chain recombines TRBV7-3 with TRBJ2-1, with a tentative D call TRBD2 (5 bases). CDR3 size: 14 residues. The germline V gene has CDR1 SGHTA and CDR2 FQGTGA. Trimming cost V 5 bases and J 9 bases, with 17 bases left between them.

This clone has more than one count but fewer than ten. The gene calls are TRBV24-1 and TRBJ2-5, with D possibly matching TRBD2 (7 bases). Trimming stripped 12 bases from V and 5 bases from J, with 27 bases between. There are 16 residues in the CDR3. Germline CDR1 and CDR2: KGHDR and SFDVKD. The CDR3 region has the DNA TGTGCCCCACCTAGGAGGGGGGGCCGAGAAGCGGAGACCCAGTACTTC. Translation gives CAPPRRGGREAETQYF.

In this sample, this clone turned up many times. V and J are TRBV6-6 and TRBJ2-7, with D perhaps matching TRBD2 (6 bases). Germline V gene data show CDR1 as MNHNY and CDR2 as SVGAGI (reference sequence). V was shortened by 2 bases and J by 4 bases, with 15 bases between the two germline ends. CDR3 length equals 15 residues. The CDR3 nucleotides read TGTGCCAGCAGTTACAACAGGAGGGGAAGGTACGAGCAGTACTTC. Its translation is CASSYNRRGRYEQYF.

This clone was found many times. The chain combines TRBV2 with TRBJ1-1, with 7 bases lining up with TRBD1. Germline V gene lookup returns CDR1 SNHLY and CDR2 FYNNEI. CDR3 length: 15 amino acids. V lost 5 bases to trimming and J lost 1 base; unmatched junction nucleotides: 7. In DNA, the CDR3 is TGTGCCAGCAGTCCGATCAGGGGGACGAACACTGAAGCTTTCTTT. Translation: CASSPIRGTNTEAFF. Supplemented by reference TRBV2 and TRBJ1-1, the full variable domain reads EPEVTQTPSHQVTQMGQEVILRCVPISNHLYFYWYRQILGQKVEFLVSFYNNEISEKSEIFDDQFSVERPDGSNFTLKIRSTKLEDSAMYFCASSPIRGTNTEAFFGQGTRLTVV.

This clone was seen at least ten times. V is TRBV18 and J is TRBJ2-1; 14 bases are shared with TRBD2. Trimming cost V 3 bases and J 1 base; bases outside gene matches: 11. CDR1 is KGHSH, CDR2 LQKENI, per germline. The CDR3 has 20 residues. DNA of the CDR3: TGTGCCAGCTCACCCCTACCAGGACTAGCGGGGGGTCGGTCCTACAATGAGCAGTTCTTC. Amino acids: CASSPLPGLAGGRSYNEQFF.

This clone was counted many times. This CDR3 reads CASTKDRGLGYTF. In DNA, the CDR3 is TGTGCCAGCACCAAGGACAGGGGGCTTGGCTACACCTTC. This chain connects TRBV2 to TRBJ1-2; 11 positions match TRBD1. CDR3 length equals 13 residues. CDR1 is SNHLY and CDR2 is FYNNEI in the germline V gene. With 7 bases clipped from V and 7 bases from J, the junction kept 5 bases outside the gene matches.

There are many counts of this clone. The chain links TRBV5-1 to TRBJ1-1; TRBD1 agrees at 7 bases. The V and J ends lost 5 bases and 1 base, in that order; junction bases with no gene match: 2. The V gene's germline CDR1 is SGHRS and CDR2 YFSETQ. The CDR3 spans 13 residues. For the CDR3, the DNA is TGCGCCAGCAGGACAGGGCCGAACACTGAAGCTTTCTTT. Protein sequence: CASRTGPNTEAFF.

This clone has only a few counts. The chain recombines TRBV12-3 or TRBV12-4 with TRBJ1-5; D is possibly TRBD1 (6 bases). The CDR3 contains 13 residues. Trimming pared 5 bases from V and 4 bases from J, leaving 9 bases between. The CDR3 spells CASSRTVNQPQHF. The CDR3 DNA reads TGTGCCAGCAGTCGGACAGTAAATCAGCCCCAGCATTTT.

This clone was picked up a small number of times. The chain uses TRBV7-8 and TRBJ2-5; D is unclear. The CDR3 is made up of 12 amino acids. Trimming stripped 4 bases from V and 5 bases from J, with 8 bases between. Germline CDR1 and CDR2: SGHVS and FQNEAQ. The CDR3 protein is CASSSNRETQYF. The CDR3 nucleotides are TGTGCCAGCAGCTCAAACCGGGAGACCCAGTACTTC.

This clone was seen many times. J is TRBJ1-1 and V is TRBV7-9; TRBD1 agrees at 10 bases. The CDR3 has 14 residues. Per germline, CDR1 SEHNR and CDR2 FQNEAQ (reference sequence). Trimming cost V 5 bases and J 12 bases; bases outside gene matches: 12. As DNA, the CDR3 is TGTGCCAGCAGCCCGCGGGGGACAGGGGAAAGATCTTTCTTT. Translating it yields CASSPRGTGERSFF. Full variable domain (outside the CDR3, taken from reference TRBV7-9 and TRBJ1-1): DTGVSQNPRHKITKRGQNVTFRCDPISEHNRLYWYRQTLGQGPEFLTYFQNEAQLEKSRLLSDRFSAERPKGSFSTLEIQRTEQGDSAMYLCASSPRGTGERSFFGQGTRLTVV.

To note about this clone: This specimen includes other DNA sequences encoding the same CDR3. The gene calls are TRBV9 and TRBJ2-7; unclear D gene. Germline-derived CDR1 and CDR2 are SGDLS and YYNGEE. This CDR3 is built from 15 residues. CDR3 nucleotides: TGTGCTAGTATTTTCAAACAGAAGACGGCATACGAGCAGTACTTC. This gives the protein CASIFKQKTAYEQYF.

This clone occurred many times. V usage is TRBV6-5 and J usage is TRBJ2-1; perhaps TRBD2 as D (6 bases). The CDR3 extends over 15 amino acids. V gave up 5 bases and J gave up 0 bases, with 11 bases separating them. Germline V gene lookup returns CDR1 MNHEY and CDR2 SVGAGI. CDR3 in amino acids: CASSVAGSSYNEQFF. The DNA of the CDR3 is TGTGCCAGCAGTGTTGCGGGGAGCTCCTACAATGAGCAGTTCTTC.

This clone came up many times. The CDR3 DNA reads TGTGCCAGTAGACAGAACTACGAGCAGTACTTC. This translates into CASRQNYEQYF. The chain recombines TRBV6-1 with TRBJ2-7, with D maybe TRBD1 (5 bases). Germline V CDR1 and CDR2: MNHNS, SASEGT. The CDR3 consists of 11 residues. Trimming shortened V by 9 bases and J by 3 bases, and 9 bases separated the two germline ends.

Many counts were recorded for this clone. CDR3 sequence: CASSQWKGVTGGVYGYTF. The CDR3 region has the DNA TGTGCCAGCAGCCAATGGAAGGGGGTGACAGGGGGCGTCTATGGCTACACCTTC. The chain couples TRBV14 to TRBJ1-2; 10 bases fit TRBD1. This CDR3 region has 18 residues. J was trimmed by 4 bases and V by 2 bases; bases with no gene match: 13. Germline V lookup: CDR1 SGHDN, CDR2 FVKESK.

This clone was seen repeatedly, ten times or more. V usage is TRBV12-3 or TRBV12-4 and J usage is TRBJ1-5; 10 bases line up with TRBD1. With 6 bases clipped from V and 10 bases from J, the junction kept 12 bases outside the gene matches. The length of the CDR3 is 15 residues. As DNA, the CDR3 is TGTGCCAGCAGCCAGACCGGGACAGGGGATCGCCCCCAGCATTTT. Amino acids: CASSQTGTGDRPQHF.

Many counts were recorded for this clone. V is TRBV12-3 or TRBV12-4 and J is TRBJ2-2; D possibly corresponds to TRBD1 (5 bases). CDR3 length: 12 amino acids. V shed 6 bases and J shed 8 bases, with 10 bases lying between them. The CDR3 reads CASSLRAGELFF. CDR3 coding DNA: TGTGCCAGCAGCCTCAGGGCGGGGGAGCTGTTTTTT.

This clone was detected many times. The CDR3 DNA reads as TGTGCCAGCAGCTCCCGCCATCGGACAGGGAGCAACGAGCAGTACTTC. Amino acids: CASSSRHRTGSNEQYF. The chain links TRBV7-2 to TRBJ2-7; 8 bases match TRBD1. The junction had 13 bases not matched to a gene; V was cut back by 4 bases and J by 5 bases. Germline-derived CDR1 and CDR2 are SGHTA and FQGNSA. The CDR3 totals 16 residues.

At least ten counts were recorded for this clone. The chain has TRBV7-2 and TRBJ2-7, with 9 bases aligning to TRBD1. With 10 bases clipped from V and 0 bases from J, the junction kept 10 bases outside the gene matches. Germline-derived CDR1 and CDR2 are SGHTA and FQGNSA. This CDR3 is 15 amino acids long. CDR3 DNA sequence: TGTGCCACCACCCCAGGGACAGGGATCTCCTACGAGCAGTACTTC. Translating it yields CATTPGTGISYEQYF.